The clone carrying this T cell receptor (beta chain) was counted once. Sequenced by immunoSEQ multiplex PCR; TCRdb stores in-frame clones only, minus some. There are roughly 200,000 clones in the sample; under 85% occur only once, and roughly 1.2% lies in the top ten. This specimen comes from a study of blood T cell repertoires in COVID-19. Overall study context: The cDNA or gDNA used as material had been derived from T cells, B-cell-depleted T cells, or PBMCs.

V shed 6 bases, J shed 7 bases, and the junction held 6 bases outside the gene matches. The CDR3 is made up of 12 amino acids. Per germline, CDR1 MNHEY and CDR2 SVGAGI. The sequence came from a woman aged 25 to 45 with COVID-19, enrolled during active disease. The genes are TRBV6-5 and TRBJ2-7, with TRBD2 identical over 7 bases. The sample taken for sequencing was peripheral blood. The DNA for the CDR3 is TGTGCCAGCAGGGACGGGGGGTCGGAGCAGTACTTC. Translation: CASRDGGSEQYF.